This record looks at one T cell receptor beta chain sequence and its context. Its antigen remains unidentified. This record comes from a study of T-cell reconstitution after alpha-beta-depleted transplantation in children. Whole-study results and caveats: At around two months after transplant, the alpha-beta T cells were reportedly derived from several hundred expanded clones that came from non-depleted graft cells. It was surviving recipient T cells and thymic progenitors that gave some patients high TCRbeta diversity at day 60. The main origin of T-cell counts and diversity one year after transplant was newly produced T cells.

Preparing the TCRbeta library involved the use of unique molecular identifiers. Using its own MiXCR run on the PCR reads, TCRdb lists one record per CDR3 protein. The data contain 330,000 or so distinct CDR3 sequences, around 9.1% of them singletons. The CDR3 loop spans 15 amino acids. The ends were cut back, 4 bases at V and 6 bases at J, with 19 bases in the middle. From germline, CDR1 is SEHNR and CDR2 FQNEAQ (reference sequence). The clonotype was recovered from a boy under three years old with acute myeloid leukemia, due to receive a stem cell transplant. This chain links TRBV7-9 with TRBJ2-7, with D maybe TRBD1 (6 bases). Sequenced material: PBMCs, taken before TCRalphabeta/CD19-depleted stem cell transplant. This chain's CDR3 is CASSSWQGRLGEQYF. The CDR3 nucleotides read TGTGCCAGCAGCTCCTGGCAGGGGCGCTTAGGCGAGCAGTACTTC.